The 8 T cell receptor beta chains listed next were all sequenced from one sample in a study of blood T cell repertoires in COVID-19. Sequencing used immunoSEQ multiplex PCR; TCRdb keeps in-frame clones, though not all of them. The sample lists about 29,000 clones; 65% to 90% were seen once. The sequenced sample was peripheral blood. The source is a man at least 80 years old with active or convalescent COVID-19.

This clone is labeled as medium-sized (0.01 to 0.1%). The V and J genes are TRBV7-8 and TRBJ2-7; 11 bases agree with TRBD2. V lost 3 bases to trimming and J lost 6 bases; unmatched junction nucleotides: 4. The CDR3 runs 14 residues. The germline V gene has CDR1 SGHVS and CDR2 FQNEAQ. CDR3 nucleotides: TGTGCCAGCAGCTTGGGGACTAGCGGCCCCGAGCAGTACTTC. This sequence encodes CASSLGTSGPEQYF.

V and J are TRBV5-1 and TRBJ2-5, with 8 bases aligning to TRBD1. J gave up 4 bases and V 0 bases, and 5 bases lay outside the gene matches. Germline CDR1 and CDR2: SGHRS and YFSETQ. The CDR3 runs 15 residues. The CDR3 is CASSLDPGGAETQYF. The CDR3, as DNA: TGCGCCAGCAGCTTGGATCCAGGGGGCGCAGAGACCCAGTACTTC.

CDR3 sequence: CASSPRTSGRGGYNEQFF. CDR3 coding DNA: TGTGCCAGCAGCCCTAGGACTAGCGGGAGGGGAGGTTACAATGAGCAGTTCTTC. This rearrangement joins TRBV3-1 (or the pseudogene TRBV3-2) to TRBJ2-1; TRBD2 agrees at 15 bases. The V segment lost 4 bases and the J segment 4 bases; nucleotides outside the gene matches: 8. The CDR3 has 18 amino acids. Germline CDR1 LGHDT, CDR2 YNNKEL (reference sequence).

CDR3 sequence reads: CASSEFRRTDTQYF. Here the CDR3 DNA reads TGTGCCAGCAGTGAATTTCGTCGCACAGATACGCAGTATTTT. The chain joins TRBV2 to TRBJ2-3, with D uncertain. This CDR3 has 14 residues. Germline V gene lookup returns CDR1 SNHLY and CDR2 FYNNEI. Deletions cut 2 bases from V and 1 base from J, with 7 bases between.

The chain uses TRBV11-2 and TRBJ2-5, with 10 bases aligning to TRBD2. Germline V gene lookup returns CDR1 SGHAT and CDR2 FQNNGV. This CDR3 has 18 amino acids. Trimming took 1 base from V and 1 from J; bases not matched to a gene: 9. The CDR3 DNA follows: TGTGCCAGCAGCTTAGTGATTTATCTAGCGGGGGCCCAAGAGACCCAGTACTTC. The encoded protein is CASSLVIYLAGAQETQYF.

This chain connects TRBV7-2 to TRBJ2-7; D gene unclear. The V gene's germline CDR1 is SGHTA and CDR2 FQGNSA. V dropped 1 base and J dropped 3 bases, with 7 bases sitting between them. The CDR3 runs to 13 residues. The CDR3 reads CASSLGQNYEQYF. In DNA, the CDR3 is TGTGCCAGCAGCTTAGGACAAAACTACGAGCAGTACTTC.

This clone was seen a handful of times. V gene TRBV15 combines with J gene TRBJ1-1, with D maybe TRBD1 (6 bases). V lost 5 bases and J 3 bases, leaving 19 bases between the germline ends. The CDR3 extends over 16 amino acids. The germline gives CDR1 LNHNV, CDR2 YYDKDF (reference sequence). CDR3 sequence reads: CATSGGTQGPDTEAFF. For the CDR3, the DNA is TGTGCCACCAGCGGGGGTACCCAGGGGCCGGACACTGAAGCTTTCTTT.

The J gene is TRBJ2-3, the V gene TRBV6-4; 12 nucleotides align to TRBD1. Germline values: CDR1 MRHNA, CDR2 SNTAGT. Trimming removed 6 bases from V and 4 bases from J; junction bases left unmatched: 5. This CDR3 contains 15 residues. CDR3 protein: CASSPGQGAADTQYF. The CDR3 DNA is TGTGCCAGCAGCCCGGGACAGGGGGCCGCAGATACGCAGTATTTT.